A single sample gave rise to the 24 T cell receptor beta chains below, sequenced in a study of blood T cell repertoires in COVID-19. Method: immunoSEQ multiplex PCR; TCRdb's copy keeps in-frame clones and lacks some. The repertoire holds over 120,000 clones, with 86% as singletons. Sequencing used PBMCs or T cells enriched from blood (not recorded which). The receptors were gathered from a man aged 50-59 years who had recovered from COVID-19.

The V call is TRBV9, the J call TRBJ2-4; 12 nucleotides agree with TRBD2. This CDR3 has 16 residues. Germline V gene sequence: CDR1 SGDLS, CDR2 YYNGEE. After removal of 3 bases from V and 7 bases from J, the junction contained 8 bases not matched to a gene. Here the CDR3 reads CASSGGLAGRQNIQYF. CDR3 nucleotide sequence: TGTGCCAGCAGCGGCGGACTAGCGGGGCGTCAGAACATTCAGTACTTC.

The sample holds one count of this clone. The V gene is TRBV14, the J gene TRBJ2-2; 9 nucleotides agree with TRBD2. This CDR3 has 16 residues. The germline CDR1 and CDR2 sequences are SGHDN and FVKESK. V was clipped by 4 bases and J by 8 bases; unmatched bases: 11. The CDR3 loop reads CASSPPGLAPSGELFF. In DNA form, the CDR3 reads TGTGCCAGCAGCCCACCGGGACTAGCCCCCTCTGGGGAGCTGTTTTTT. Looking up the rest from reference TRBV14 and TRBJ2-2 gives the full variable domain: EAGVTQFPSHSVIEKGQTVTLRCDPISGHDNLYWYRRVMGKEIKFLLHFVKESKQDESGMPNNRFLAERTGGTYSTLKVQPAELEDSGVYFCASSPPGLAPSGELFFGEGSRLTVL.

The chain combines TRBV6-2 or TRBV6-3 with TRBJ1-6; 9 bases map to TRBD1. V gave up 5 bases and J gave up 7 bases; unmatched junction bases: 9. Germline V gene lookup returns CDR1 MNHEY and CDR2 SVGEGT. The CDR3 is 16 residues long. DNA for the CDR3: TGTGCCAGCAGTGCGAGTGACAGGGGGTGGAATTCACCCCTCCACTTT. This encodes CASSASDRGWNSPLHF.

This clone occurred a few times. The gene calls are TRBV19 and TRBJ2-6; 8 bases align to TRBD1. The CDR3 loop spans 17 amino acids. After removal of 3 bases from V and 0 bases from J, the junction contained 4 bases not matched to a gene. Germline lookup yields CDR1 LNHDA and CDR2 SQIVND (reference sequence). The chain's CDR3 is CASSIRGPYSGANVLTF. In nucleotides, the CDR3 is TGTGCCAGTAGTATCAGGGGGCCCTACTCTGGGGCCAACGTCCTGACTTTC.

This clone was detected once. The chain combines TRBV29-1 with TRBJ1-3, with 7 bases aligning to TRBD1. This CDR3 spans 14 amino acids. Germline values: CDR1 SQVTM, CDR2 ANQGSEA. Germline trimming cut 5 bases from V and 3 bases from J; bases unmatched to any gene: 7. The CDR3 nucleotides are TGCAGCGTTACCGACAGGGTCAGTGGAAACACCATATATTTT. Translating it yields CSVTDRVSGNTIYF.

The V call is TRBV29-1, the J call TRBJ1-2, with 7 bases that match TRBD1. V dropped 3 bases and J dropped 1; count of bases not matched to a gene: 11. This CDR3 is 16 amino acids long. The germline V gene has CDR1 SQVTM and CDR2 ANQGSEA. CDR3 sequence reads: CSVDSPGQMINYGYTF. CDR3 nucleotides: TGCAGCGTTGATTCCCCGGGACAGATGATTAACTATGGCTACACCTTC.

The genes are TRBV5-4 and TRBJ2-7; D might be TRBD1 (6 bases). Germline V lookup: CDR1 SGHNT, CDR2 YYREEE (reference sequence). The CDR3 loop spans 17 amino acids. Trimming removed 5 bases from V and 5 bases from J, with 26 bases in between. The CDR3 region is CASSVGARSASEDEQYF. The DNA of the CDR3 is TGTGCCAGCAGTGTGGGGGCGAGGTCGGCCTCCGAAGACGAGCAGTACTTC.

A single count supports this clone. The chain joins TRBV18 to TRBJ1-3, with 7 nucleotides matching TRBD1. CDR3 length: 15 residues. Germline trimming cut 4 bases from V and 7 bases from J; bases unmatched to any gene: 10. Germline CDR1 and CDR2: KGHSH and LQKENI. The CDR3 nucleotides read TGTGCCAGCTCACGCTGGGGACAGTCGTCGAACACCATATATTTT. Translating gives CASSRWGQSSNTIYF.

This chain uses TRBV29-1 with TRBJ1-2; perhaps TRBD1 as D (6 bases). V gave up 8 bases and J gave up 2 bases, with 15 bases separating them. Germline assignment: CDR1 SQVTM and CDR2 ANQGSEA. The CDR3 spans 13 residues. The CDR3 nucleotides read TGCAGCTTTTCCCGACAGGTCAACTATGGCTACACCTTC. As protein: CSFSRQVNYGYTF.

The chain combines TRBV28 with TRBJ2-3; a weak D match, TRBD2 (6 bases). CDR1 is MDHEN, CDR2 SYDVKM, per germline. The length of the CDR3 is 15 residues. V lost 5 bases, J lost 1 base, and 13 bases lay in between. The CDR3 reads CASSTHGGGTDTQYF. As DNA, the CDR3 is TGTGCCAGCAGTACTCACGGGGGTGGCACAGATACGCAGTATTTT. Based on the CDR3 plus reference TRBV28 and TRBJ2-3, the full variable domain is DVKVTQSSRYLVKRTGEKVFLECVQDMDHENMFWYRQDPGLGLRLIYFSYDVKMKEKGDIPEGYSVSREKKERFSLILESASTNQTSMYLCASSTHGGGTDTQYFGPGTRLTVL.

This clone was seen only a few times. This chain connects TRBV3-1 (or the pseudogene TRBV3-2) to TRBJ1-5, with 8 bases lining up with TRBD1. Germline V gives CDR1 LGHDT, CDR2 YNNKEL (reference sequence). The CDR3 has 15 amino acids. V was clipped by 3 bases and J by 4 bases; unmatched bases: 5. The CDR3, as DNA: TGTGCCAGCAGCCACACCCGACAGGGGAATCAGCCCCAGCATTTT. This encodes CASSHTRQGNQPQHF.

V gene TRBV18 combines with J gene TRBJ2-1, with 10 nucleotides matching TRBD1. CDR3 length: 15 amino acids. Germline values: CDR1 KGHSH, CDR2 LQKENI. V trimming: 5 bases; J trimming: 7 bases; junction bases outside the gene matches: 8. In DNA form, the CDR3 reads TGTGCCAGCTCATTGGGACAGGGGCTTGAGAATGAGCAGTTCTTC. It is translated as CASSLGQGLENEQFF.

This rearrangement joins TRBV2 to TRBJ1-5; a possible D gene is TRBD1 (6 bases). The length of the CDR3 is 15 residues. Trimming removed 6 bases at V and 0 bases at J, with 12 bases between. CDR1 SNHLY and CDR2 FYNNEI come from the germline V gene. CDR3 sequence reads: CASSVTGYSNQPQHF. DNA for the CDR3: TGTGCCAGCAGCGTAACAGGGTATAGCAATCAGCCCCAGCATTTT.

This clone was detected only a few times. The chain links TRBV21-1 to TRBJ1-5; the table assigns TRBD1, which was not confirmed against the DNA. TRBV21-1 is designated a pseudogene. This CDR3 has 15 residues. The CDR3 coding sequence is TGTGCCAGCAGCAAACCCAGGCCTAGCAATCAGCCCCAGCATTTT. It is translated as CASSKPRPSNQPQHF.

This sequence joins TRBV6-6 and TRBJ1-5; 8 bases map to TRBD1. CDR3 size: 15 residues. Germline lookup yields CDR1 MNHNY and CDR2 SVGAGI (reference sequence). Trimming took 6 bases from V and 7 from J; bases not matched to a gene: 11. DNA of the CDR3: TGTGCCAGCAGCTGGGGGCAGGGGGCAGGACAGCCCCAGCATTTT. Its protein product is CASSWGQGAGQPQHF.

The CDR3 sequence is CASSLGTSGSGTDTQYF. The CDR3, as DNA: TGTGCCAGCTCCCTCGGAACTAGCGGGAGCGGTACAGATACGCAGTATTTT. This chain uses TRBV18 with TRBJ2-3, with 11 bases fitting TRBD2. Per germline, CDR1 KGHSH and CDR2 LQKENI. CDR3 length: 17 amino acids. V trimming: 6 bases; J trimming: 3 bases; junction bases outside the gene matches: 11.

This rearrangement joins TRBV28 to TRBJ1-1, with D maybe TRBD1 (6 bases). This CDR3 contains 16 residues. In germline, CDR1 is MDHEN, CDR2 SYDVKM. Deletions cut 8 bases from V and 5 bases from J, with 24 bases between. The CDR3 protein is CASCLLRGALGTEAFF. DNA for the CDR3: TGTGCCAGCTGTCTCCTCAGGGGCGCACTTGGGACTGAAGCTTTCTTT.

The V call is TRBV5-1, the J call TRBJ2-3; tentative D call: TRBD2 (5 bases). Per germline, CDR1 SGHRS and CDR2 YFSETQ. The CDR3 extends over 13 amino acids. V lost 2 bases, J lost 4 bases, and 8 bases lay in between. The CDR3 sequence is CASSFTGSDTQYF. The CDR3 DNA is TGCGCCAGCAGCTTCACGGGGTCAGATACGCAGTATTTT.

This chain links TRBV4-3 with TRBJ2-5; 10 positions agree with TRBD2. Trimming removed 1 base from V and 1 base from J; junction bases left unmatched: 6. Germline CDR1 is LGHNA and CDR2 is YSLEER. The CDR3 contains 17 residues. DNA for the CDR3: TGCGCCAGCAGCCAAGGCGATAGCGGGGGGACCCAAGAGACCCAGTACTTC. Encoded protein: CASSQGDSGGTQETQYF.

Turning to this clone: Additional DNA sequences in this sample encode the identical CDR3. The chain combines TRBV5-1 with TRBJ1-2; tentative D call: TRBD1 (6 bases). V shed 0 bases and J shed 6 bases, with 9 bases lying between them. This CDR3 region has 13 residues. Germline V lookup: CDR1 SGHRS, CDR2 YFSETQ. The CDR3 loop is CASSLGYRDGYTF. The CDR3 nucleotides are TGCGCCAGCAGCTTGGGGTACAGGGATGGCTACACCTTC.

This clone occurred once. The V gene is TRBV4-3, the J gene TRBJ2-1, with 7 bases fitting TRBD2. Germline loops: CDR1 LGHNA, CDR2 YSLEER. V was pared by 3 bases and J by 7 bases, with 6 bases of the junction left unmatched. The CDR3 has 14 amino acids. The CDR3 DNA is TGCGCCAGCAGCCAGCCGGGACTACAGAATGAGCAGTTCTTC. Its translation is CASSQPGLQNEQFF.

J is TRBJ1-5 and V is TRBV2; a possible D gene is TRBD1 (5 bases). Germline assignment: CDR1 SNHLY and CDR2 FYNNEI. V lost 6 bases and J 7 bases, leaving 19 bases between the germline ends. The CDR3 totals 15 residues. This chain's CDR3 is CASSWDGAEGQPQHF. In DNA, the CDR3 is TGTGCCAGCAGCTGGGACGGGGCGGAGGGCCAGCCCCAGCATTTT.

This chain uses TRBV5-4 with TRBJ2-7; 9 bases align to TRBD1. Germline CDR1 is SGHNT and CDR2 is YYREEE (reference sequence). The CDR3 length is 13 residues. Trimming took 7 bases from V and 6 from J; bases not matched to a gene: 8. The CDR3 region is CASSWGQGIEQYV. In nucleotides, the CDR3 is TGTGCCAGCTCGTGGGGACAGGGCATCGAGCAGTACGTC.

The chain is built from TRBV9 and TRBJ1-2, with 9 bases lining up with TRBD1. The J segment lost 4 bases and the V segment lost 1 base, leaving 5 bases of the junction unmatched. Germline V CDR1 and CDR2: SGDLS, YYNGEE. This CDR3 is built from 15 residues. CDR3 coding DNA: TGTGCCAGCAGCGTAACAGGGGGCGGTGGCTATGGCTACACCTTC. Translation: CASSVTGGGGYGYTF.